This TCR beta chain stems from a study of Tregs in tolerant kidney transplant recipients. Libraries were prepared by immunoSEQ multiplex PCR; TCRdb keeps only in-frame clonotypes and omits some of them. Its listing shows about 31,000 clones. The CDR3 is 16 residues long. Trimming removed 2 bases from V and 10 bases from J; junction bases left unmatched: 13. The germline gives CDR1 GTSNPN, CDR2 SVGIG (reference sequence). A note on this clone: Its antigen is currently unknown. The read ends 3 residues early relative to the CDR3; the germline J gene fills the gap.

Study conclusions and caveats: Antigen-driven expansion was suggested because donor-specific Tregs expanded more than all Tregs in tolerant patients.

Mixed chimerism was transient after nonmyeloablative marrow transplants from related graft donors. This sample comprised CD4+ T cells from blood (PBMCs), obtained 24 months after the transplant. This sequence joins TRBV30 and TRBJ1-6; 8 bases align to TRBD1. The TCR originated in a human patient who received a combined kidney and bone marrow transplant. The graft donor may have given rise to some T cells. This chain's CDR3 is CAWSRDRLSNGSPLHF. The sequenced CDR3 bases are TGTGCCTGGAGTAGGGACAGGCTATCCAATGGGTCACCC.